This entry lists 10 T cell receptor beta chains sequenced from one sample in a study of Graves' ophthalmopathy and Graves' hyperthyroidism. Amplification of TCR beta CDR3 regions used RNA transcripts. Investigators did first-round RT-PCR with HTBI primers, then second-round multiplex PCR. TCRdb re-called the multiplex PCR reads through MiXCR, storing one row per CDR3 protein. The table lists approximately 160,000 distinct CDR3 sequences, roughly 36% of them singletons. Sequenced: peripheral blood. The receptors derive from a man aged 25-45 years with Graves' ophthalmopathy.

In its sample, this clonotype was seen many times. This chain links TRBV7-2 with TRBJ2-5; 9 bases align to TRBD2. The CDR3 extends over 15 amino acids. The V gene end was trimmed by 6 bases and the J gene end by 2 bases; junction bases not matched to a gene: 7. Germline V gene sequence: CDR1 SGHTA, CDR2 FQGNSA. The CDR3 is CASRQAGGGQETQYF. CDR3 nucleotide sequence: TGTGCCAGCAGGCAGGCGGGAGGGGGTCAAGAGACCCAGTACTTC.

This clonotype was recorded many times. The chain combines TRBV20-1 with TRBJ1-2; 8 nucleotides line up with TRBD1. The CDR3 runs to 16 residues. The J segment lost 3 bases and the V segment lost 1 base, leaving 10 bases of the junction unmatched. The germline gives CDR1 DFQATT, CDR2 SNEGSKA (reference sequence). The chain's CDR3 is CSARVGVQGAYYGYTF. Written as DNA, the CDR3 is TGCAGTGCTAGAGTAGGAGTCCAGGGGGCCTACTATGGCTACACCTTC.

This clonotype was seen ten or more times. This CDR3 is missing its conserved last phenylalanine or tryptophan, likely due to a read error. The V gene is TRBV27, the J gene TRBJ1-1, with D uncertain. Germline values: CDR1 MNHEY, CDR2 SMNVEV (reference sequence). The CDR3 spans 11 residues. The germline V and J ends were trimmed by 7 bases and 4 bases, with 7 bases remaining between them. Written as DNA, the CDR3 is TGTGCCAGCATAGGGTCCACTGAAGCTTTCCTT. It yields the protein CASIGSTEAFL.

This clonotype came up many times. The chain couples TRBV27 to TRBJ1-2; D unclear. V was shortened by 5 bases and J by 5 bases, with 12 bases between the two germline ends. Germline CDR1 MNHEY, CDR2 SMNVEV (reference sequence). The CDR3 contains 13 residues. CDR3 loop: CASSPPGRYGYTF. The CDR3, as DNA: TGTGCCAGCAGTCCCCCCGGCAGATATGGCTACACCTTC.

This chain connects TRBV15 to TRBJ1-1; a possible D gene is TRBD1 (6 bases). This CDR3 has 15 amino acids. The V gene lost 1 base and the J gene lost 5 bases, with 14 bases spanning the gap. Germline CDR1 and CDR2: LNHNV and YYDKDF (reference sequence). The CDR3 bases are TGTGCCACCAGCAGAGGGGCAGGGGTAGGAACTGAAGCTTTCTTT. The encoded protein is CATSRGAGVGTEAFF.

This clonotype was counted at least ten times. For the CDR3, the DNA is TGTGCCGGACGACGGGCCTTTGAAGGGGAGCAGTTCTTC. Translation: CAGRRAFEGEQFF. V and J are TRBV6-2 or TRBV6-3 and TRBJ2-1; no clear D. Germline V gene lookup returns CDR1 MNHEY and CDR2 SVGEGT. The CDR3 runs to 13 residues. V lost 11 bases and J lost 10, with 21 bases in between.

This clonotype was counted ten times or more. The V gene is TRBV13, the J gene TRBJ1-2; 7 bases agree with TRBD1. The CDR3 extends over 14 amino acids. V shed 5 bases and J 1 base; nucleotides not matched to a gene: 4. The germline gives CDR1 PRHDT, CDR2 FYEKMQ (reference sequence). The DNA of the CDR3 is TGTGCCAGCAGCCGGGACAGTCTTAACTATGGCTACACCTTC. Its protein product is CASSRDSLNYGYTF. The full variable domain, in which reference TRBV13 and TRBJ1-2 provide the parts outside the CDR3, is AAGVIQSPRHLIKEKRETATLKCYPIPRHDTVYWYQQGPGQDPQFLISFYEKMQSDKGSIPDRFSAQQFSDYHSELNMSSLELGDSALYFCASSRDSLNYGYTFGSGTRLTVV.

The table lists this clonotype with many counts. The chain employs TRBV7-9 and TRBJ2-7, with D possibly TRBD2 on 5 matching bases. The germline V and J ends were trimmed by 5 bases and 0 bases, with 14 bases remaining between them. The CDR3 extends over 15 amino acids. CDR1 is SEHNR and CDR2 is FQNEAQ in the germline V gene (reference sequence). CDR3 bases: TGTGCCAGCAGCATCCTGCTGGGGAGCTCCTACGAGCAGTACTTC. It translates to CASSILLGSSYEQYF.

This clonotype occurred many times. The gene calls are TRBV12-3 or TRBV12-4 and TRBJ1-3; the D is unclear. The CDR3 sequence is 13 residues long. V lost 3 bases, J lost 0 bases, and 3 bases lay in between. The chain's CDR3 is CASSFNSGNTIYF. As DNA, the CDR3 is TGTGCCAGCAGTTTTAACTCTGGAAACACCATATATTTT.

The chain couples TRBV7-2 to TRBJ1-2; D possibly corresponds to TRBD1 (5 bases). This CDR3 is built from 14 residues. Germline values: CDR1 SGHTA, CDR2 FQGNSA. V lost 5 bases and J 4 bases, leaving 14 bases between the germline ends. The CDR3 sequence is CASSKLEGPYGYTF. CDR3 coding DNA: TGTGCCAGCAGCAAGTTAGAGGGACCCTATGGCTACACCTTC.